This TCR beta chain was identified in a study of cytomegalovirus exposure and HLA in healthy donors. Study outcomes and limitations: Across donors, most TCRs were seen rarely, yet some public ones were widespread.

Germline CDR1 LNHDA, CDR2 SQIVND (reference sequence). This CDR3 is 16 amino acids long. J gave up 3 bases and V 7 bases, and 8 bases lay outside the gene matches. Worth noting for this clone: Its matching antigen is unknown.

The PCR employed 60 Vbeta primers together with 13 Jbeta primers. Libraries were prepared by immunoSEQ multiplex PCR; TCRdb keeps only in-frame clonotypes and omits some of them. The repertoire holds tens of thousands of clones, with roughly 74% as singletons. The TCR sequence derives from a man aged 40-49 years in good health and CMV-seronegative. The sample was PBMCs. This rearrangement joins TRBV19 to TRBJ2-7; 14 bases are shared with TRBD2. CDR3 sequence: CASTKSGTSGSYEQYF. As DNA, the CDR3 is TGTGCCAGTACCAAGTCCGGGACTAGCGGGAGCTACGAGCAGTACTTC.